The clone carrying this T cell receptor (beta chain) turned up a few times. The sample belongs to a study of T-cell memory formation after mild COVID-19. In TCRdb, the 5' RACE reads were re-called with MiXCR into one record per CDR3 protein. The sample consists of around 370,000 distinct CDR3 sequences, 20% to 25% of them appearing once. The length of the CDR3 is 12 residues. Per germline, CDR1 SGHRS and CDR2 YFSETQ. Trimming took 3 bases from V and 0 from J, leaving 3 bases between them. This TCR was recovered from an adult woman who had mild COVID-19 (a few samples of this study predate the infection). Cell type and time point are not known. This rearrangement joins TRBV5-1 to TRBJ2-5; the D is unclear. The sequencing input was PBMCs or a T cell subset sorted from them (not recorded which). The CDR3 bases are TGCGCCAGCAGCTATAACCAAGAGACCCAGTACTTC. Encoded protein: CASSYNQETQYF.